This TCR beta chain was sequenced for a study of blood T cell repertoires in COVID-19. Clones were read by immunoSEQ multiplex PCR, and TCRdb kept only the in-frame ones, dropping some. The sample consists of 360,000 or so clones, roughly 90% of them appearing once. This CDR3 is built from 16 residues. Per germline, CDR1 MNHEY and CDR2 SMNVEV (reference sequence). The V segment lost 9 bases and the J segment 9 bases; nucleotides outside the gene matches: 15. The chain has TRBV27 and TRBJ1-6, with 9 bases lining up with TRBD1. The specimen sequenced was PBMCs or T cells enriched from blood (not recorded which). This receptor was taken from a woman aged 25-40 years who had recovered from COVID-19. The CDR3 bases are TGTGCCAGGAGTAAGCCCCCGGGACAGGGTTGTTCACCCCTCCACTTT. Encoded protein: CARSKPPGQGCSPLHF.